These 18 T cell receptor beta chains came from one sample sequenced in a study of radiotherapy plus CTLA-4 blockade in lung cancer. Some clones are missing from TCRdb's copy, which holds only in-frame ones; the method was immunoSEQ multiplex PCR. The sample has 62,000 or so clones, 70% to 80% seen once; the top ten hold about 9.1%. Sequenced material: peripheral blood, taken from a patient treated with radiotherapy plus ipilimumab. Receptors were obtained from a human donor with non-small cell lung cancer who had a complete response to radiotherapy plus ipilimumab.

The chain is built from TRBV5-8 and TRBJ2-5, with TRBD2 matching 9 bases. The germline V gene encodes CDR1 SGHTS and CDR2 YDEGEE. The CDR3 is 12 amino acids. V dropped 6 bases and J dropped 6; count of bases not matched to a gene: 3. The CDR3 region has the DNA TGTGCCAGCACGAGCGGGAGGAAGACCCAGTACTTC. Translating it yields CASTSGRKTQYF.

The gene calls are TRBV19 and TRBJ2-1; 11 nucleotides match TRBD2. V shed 9 bases and J 10 bases; nucleotides not matched to a gene: 2. This CDR3 region has 11 residues. Germline V gene lookup returns CDR1 LNHDA and CDR2 SQIVND (reference sequence). The CDR3 region is CASRLAGEQFF. DNA of the CDR3: TGTGCCAGCAGACTAGCGGGGGAGCAGTTCTTC.

The chain carries TRBV5-1 and TRBJ2-2; 12 nucleotides agree with TRBD2. Per the germline V gene, CDR1 is SGHRS and CDR2 is YFSETQ. Trimming took 1 base from V and 6 from J; bases not matched to a gene: 1. The CDR3 runs to 15 residues. This chain's CDR3 is CASSLPSGRAGELFF. The CDR3 coding sequence is TGCGCCAGCAGCTTGCCTAGCGGGAGGGCCGGGGAGCTGTTTTTT. The complete variable domain, with remaining parts taken from reference TRBV5-1 and TRBJ2-2, reads KAGVTQTPRYLIKTRGQQVTLSCSPISGHRSVSWYQQTPGQGLQFLFEYFSETQRNKGNFPGRFSGRQFSNSRSEMNVSTLELGDSALYLCASSLPSGRAGELFFGEGSRLTVL.

This rearrangement joins TRBV30 to TRBJ2-3; D tentatively reads TRBD1 or TRBD2 (5 bases each). This CDR3 spans 11 amino acids. Germline values: CDR1 GTSNPN, CDR2 SVGIG (reference sequence). Trimming shortened V by 4 bases and J by 8 bases, and 10 bases separated the two germline ends. The CDR3 bases are TGTGCCTGGATAATTGGGACTACGCAGTATTTT. It yields the protein CAWIIGTTQYF.

This chain joins TRBV6-5 and TRBJ2-7; D is unresolved. The CDR3 covers 16 residues. Trimming stripped 0 bases from V and 2 bases from J, with 14 bases between. The germline gives CDR1 MNHEY, CDR2 SVGAGI. The CDR3 DNA follows: TGTGCCAGCAGTTACTCGGCCAGAGAGTTCACCTACGAGCAGTACTTC. This codes for CASSYSAREFTYEQYF.

The genes are TRBV5-1 and TRBJ2-6; 9 nucleotides line up with TRBD1. CDR1 and CDR2 from the germline V gene are SGHRS and YFSETQ. Losses at the gene ends were 4 bases for V and 4 bases for J; bases not matched to a gene: 12. This CDR3 has 18 amino acids. The CDR3 region has the DNA TGCGCCAGCAGCGCCCACGCCGGGACAGGGACCGGGGCCAACGTCCTGACTTTC. Residues: CASSAHAGTGTGANVLTF.

This chain joins TRBV4-1 and TRBJ2-7; maybe TRBD1 (7 bases). Germline values: CDR1 MGHRA, CDR2 YSYEKL. Trimming removed 1 base at V and 7 bases at J, with 8 bases between. CDR3 size: 12 residues. The chain's CDR3 is CASSQAGGEQYF. CDR3 nucleotides: TGCGCCAGCAGCCAAGCAGGGGGGGAGCAGTACTTC.

This chain uses TRBV29-1 with TRBJ1-1; TRBD1 matches 7 bases. Per the germline V gene, CDR1 is SQVTM and CDR2 is ANQGSEA. The CDR3 has 12 amino acids. The J segment lost 4 bases and the V segment lost 7 bases, leaving 6 bases of the junction unmatched. The CDR3 protein is CSGRTGFTEAFF. DNA for the CDR3: TGCAGCGGAAGGACAGGTTTCACTGAAGCTTTCTTT.

The chain recombines TRBV5-4 with TRBJ2-2, with D unclear. CDR1 and CDR2 (germline): SGHNT, YYREEE (reference sequence). V was shortened by 1 base and J by 0 bases, with 7 bases between the two germline ends. The CDR3 runs 15 residues. The CDR3 loop is CASSLQGPNTGELFF. CDR3 in DNA: TGTGCCAGCAGCTTGCAAGGACCGAACACCGGGGAGCTGTTTTTT.

The V call is TRBV11-2, the J call TRBJ2-5; 7 bases are shared with TRBD2. The germline CDR1 and CDR2 sequences are SGHAT and FQNNGV. The CDR3 has 13 amino acids. J gave up 5 bases and V 7 bases, and 7 bases lay outside the gene matches. CDR3 nucleotide sequence: TGTGCCAGCAACCGCGGGGGTCAGGAGACCCAGTACTTC. It yields the protein CASNRGGQETQYF. Full variable domain (remainder filled in from reference TRBV11-2 and TRBJ2-5): EAGVAQSPRYKIIEKRQSVAFWCNPISGHATLYWYQQILGQGPKLLIQFQNNGVVDDSQLPKDRFSAERLKGVDSTLKIQPAKLEDSAVYLCASNRGGQETQYFGPGTRLLVL.

The chain carries TRBV6-5 and TRBJ1-5; D uncertain. Germline values: CDR1 MNHEY, CDR2 SVGAGI. This CDR3 has 13 residues. V was pared by 10 bases and J by 5 bases, with 15 bases between. Here the CDR3 reads CATREGAYQPQHF. The CDR3, as DNA: TGTGCCACCCGGGAGGGCGCGTATCAGCCCCAGCATTTT.

This rearrangement joins TRBV11-2 to TRBJ2-3, with D hard to call. Trimming removed 0 bases from V and 5 bases from J, with 6 bases in between. This CDR3 contains 13 residues. Germline lookup yields CDR1 SGHAT and CDR2 FQNNGV. Here the CDR3 DNA reads TGTGCCAGCAGCTTAGATCACGAAGATACGCAGTATTTT. This gives the protein CASSLDHEDTQYF.

In its sample, this clone was seen a few times. The rearrangement links TRBV5-8 to TRBJ2-3; D is ambiguous. The CDR3 spans 14 residues. Germline values: CDR1 SGHTS, CDR2 YDEGEE. V was cut by 4 bases and J by 4 bases, with 13 bases left in between. DNA of the CDR3: TGTGCCAGCAGCCAATTAGTGGCGGCAGATACGCAGTATTTT. It yields the protein CASSQLVAADTQYF. The variable domain in full, completed from reference TRBV5-8 and TRBJ2-3, reads EAGVTQSPTHLIKTRGQQATLRCSPISGHTSVYWYQQALGLGLQFLLWYDEGEERNRGNFPPRFSGRQFPNYSSELNVNALELEDSALYLCASSQLVAADTQYFGPGTRLTVL.

V gene TRBV19 combines with J gene TRBJ1-2; no clear D. This CDR3 is built from 15 residues. CDR1 and CDR2 (germline): LNHDA, SQIVND (reference sequence). The V and J ends lost 1 base and 2 bases respectively, with 11 bases between them. The CDR3 DNA is TGTGCCAGTAGTATAGCACGGACCTTCAACTATGGCTACACCTTC. It is translated as CASSIARTFNYGYTF.

This clone was detected once. The chain joins TRBV5-5 to TRBJ1-2; possible D gene TRBD1, 5 bases. The CDR3 loop spans 16 amino acids. With 1 base removed from V and 6 bases from J, the gap between germline ends came to 19 bases. Looked up from germline, CDR1 is SGHKS and CDR2 is YYEKEE (reference sequence). The CDR3 sequence is CASSLTAGFGAHGYTF. CDR3 bases: TGTGCCAGCAGCTTGACGGCAGGGTTTGGTGCGCATGGCTACACCTTC.

CDR3: CASSQARLAPNTGELFF. The CDR3 bases are TGCGCCAGCAGCCAGGCTAGACTAGCGCCGAACACCGGGGAGCTGTTTTTT. The chain employs TRBV4-1 and TRBJ2-2, with TRBD2 matching 8 bases. With 3 bases clipped from V and 0 bases from J, the junction kept 6 bases outside the gene matches. CDR1 and CDR2 from the germline V gene are MGHRA and YSYEKL. This CDR3 is built from 17 residues.

This sequence joins TRBV10-1 and TRBJ1-4; no definite D call. The CDR3 is 15 residues long. V gave up 6 bases and J gave up 8 bases, with 19 bases separating them. Germline V gene sequence: CDR1 WNHNN, CDR2 SYGVQD (reference sequence). CDR3 DNA sequence: TGCGCCAGCAGGTATCGGCCTGATAGCGGGGAAAAACTGTTTTTT. It encodes CASRYRPDSGEKLFF.

The V and J genes are TRBV29-1 and TRBJ1-4; a possible D gene is TRBD1 (5 bases). The germline gives CDR1 SQVTM, CDR2 ANQGSEA. The V and J ends lost 8 bases and 3 bases respectively, with 13 bases between them. This CDR3 is 13 amino acids long. CDR3 protein: CSTGGTANEKLFF. In nucleotides, the CDR3 is TGCAGCACGGGGGGGACCGCTAATGAAAAACTGTTTTTT. Using reference TRBV29-1 and TRBJ1-4 for the parts outside the CDR3, the full variable domain is SAVISQKPSRDICQRGTSLTIQCQVDSQVTMMFWYRQQPGQSLTLIATANQGSEATYESGFVIDKFPISRPNLTFSTLTVSNMSPEDSSIYLCSTGGTANEKLFFGSGTQLSVL.